Sequencing of this T cell receptor beta chain was carried out in a study of PD-1 blockade in mismatch repair-deficient tumors. Background on the study: All were previously treated, progressing patients with approximately 12 mismatch repair-deficient cancer types. Findings and caveats of the study: After pembrolizumab, tumor-resident clones rose rapidly, then generally contracted before radiologic responses.

Concerning this clone: Its antigen is still unknown.

The V and J ends lost 5 bases and 10 bases, in that order; junction bases with no gene match: 3. Looked up from germline, CDR1 is MNHEY and CDR2 is SVGAGI. The CDR3 totals 13 residues. Mismatch repair deficiency was confirmed in all patients, by PCR or immunohistochemistry. The TCR-sequenced patients were a few responders to pembrolizumab. Sequencing was performed with immunoSEQ multiplex PCR; in TCRdb, only in-frame clones are kept and a portion is missing. The sample yields about 130,000 clones, around nine tenths seen once. The clonotype comes from an adult with mismatch repair-deficient cancer. Sample: peripheral blood, taken 70 to 72 weeks after starting pembrolizumab. The chain couples TRBV6-5 to TRBJ2-1; the match to TRBD2 covers 12 bases. CDR3 sequence: CASSASGRAEQFF. CDR3 bases: TGTGCCAGCAGTGCTAGCGGGAGGGCCGAGCAGTTCTTC.